These T cell receptor beta chains were read from a single sample in a study of blood T cell repertoires in COVID-19. The method was immunoSEQ multiplex PCR; TCRdb's version includes in-frame clones alone and lacks a portion of them. The sample lists around 300,000 clones; around 85% were seen once. Material: PBMCs or T cells enriched from blood (not recorded which). All receptors come from a woman aged 50 to 65 who had recovered from COVID-19. The CDR3 runs from the conserved cysteine through the conserved F or W. The order of the fields is D gene, clone size, J gene, V gene, CDR3 DNA, CDR3 protein. A D gene is named only where the DNA matches it firmly. Clone size is shown for a subset of rows, as once, few, many or a class of expanded clone.

NA | NA | TRBJ1-3 | TRBV5-1 | TGCGCCAGCAGCCTTGGGACACTCAGAGACGGTCCTGGAAACACCATATATTTT | CASSLGTLRDGPGNTIYF
NA | NA | TRBJ1-1 | TRBV11-2 | TGTGCCAGCAGCTTTGGGCAAAACACTGAAGCTTTCTTT | CASSFGQNTEAFF
TRBD1 | NA | TRBJ1-2 | TRBV29-1 | TGCAGCGTTGTGGTAGGACAGGGGGCAGTCTATGGCTACACCTTC | CSVVVGQGAVYGYTF
NA | NA | TRBJ2-5 | TRBV5-4 | TGTGCCAGCAGCTTGGATCGGGAGACCCAGTACTTC | CASSLDRETQYF
NA | NA | TRBJ2-3 | TRBV2 | TGTGCCAGCAGTGAAGTGGGGCTTAGCACAGATACGCAGTATTTT | CASSEVGLSTDTQYF
TRBD1 | once | TRBJ1-2 | TRBV28 | TGTGCCAGCAGGGACAGGGATGGCTACACCTTC | CASRDRDGYTF
TRBD1 | few | TRBJ1-6 | TRBV19 | TGTGCCAGTAGGCCAGGGGGAGTAATTAATTCACCCCTCCACTTT | CASRPGGVINSPLHF
NA | NA | TRBJ1-2 | TRBV28 | TGTGCCAGCAGTTTCGGGGGAGCTAACTATGGCTACACCTTC | CASSFGGANYGYTF
TRBD1 | NA | TRBJ1-4 | TRBV23-1 | TGCGCCAGCAGTCAAGGGGACAGAGCCCTTAATGAAAAACTGTTTTTT | CASSQGDRALNEKLFF
TRBD1 | NA | TRBJ1-2 | TRBV10-1 | TGCGCCAGATGGGGGCGGGGACAGGGGTTTTGTCCCTACTATGGCTACACCTTC | CARWGRGQGFCPYYGYTF
NA | NA | TRBJ1-1 | TRBV5-8 | TGTGCCAGCAGCCCTTGGGTACAGATTGAAGCTTTCTTT | CASSPWVQIEAFF
NA | NA | TRBJ1-1 | TRBV6-4 | TGTGCCAGCAGTAAAACACCCACCACTGAAGCTTTCTTT | CASSKTPTTEAFF
NA | NA | TRBJ1-2 | TRBV7-2 | TGTGCCAGCAGCTCCCTCTCCTGGGAGGGAAACTATGGCTACACCTTC | CASSSLSWEGNYGYTF
NA | NA | TRBJ1-2 | TRBV11-1 | TGTGCCAGCAGCCCGAACAGGGTGGGATATGGCTACACCTTC | CASSPNRVGYGYTF
TRBD1 | NA | TRBJ1-6 | TRBV28 | TGTGCCAGCAGATCCGGGACAGGGAGGTCACCCCTCCACTTT | CASRSGTGRSPLHF
NA | NA | TRBJ2-2 | TRBV5-6 | TGTGCCAGCAGCTTCCAGGGAGGGGGGTCCGGTTGGCTGTTTTTT | CASSFQGGGSGWLFF
NA | NA | TRBJ2-2 | TRBV6-5 | TGTGCCAGCAGTTTTCTAGAGGTCGGGGAGCTGTTTTTT | CASSFLEVGELFF
NA | NA | TRBJ2-1 | TRBV11-2 | TGTGCCAGCAGCTTAGAAGGGACTCCTTACAATGAGCAGTTCTTC | CASSLEGTPYNEQFF
NA | NA | TRBJ2-3 | TRBV7-2 | TGTGCCAGCAGCGGAGGGTTCGGTGGCACAGATACGCAGTATTTT | CASSGGFGGTDTQYF
NA | NA | TRBJ2-1 | TRBV2 | TGTGCCAGCACCCCGGGTAGCTCCTACAATGAGCAGTTCTTC | CASTPGSSYNEQFF
NA | NA | TRBJ2-5 | TRBV30 | TGTGCCTGGAGTCCAGCGGGAGAGACCCAGTACTTC | CAWSPAGETQYF
NA | once | TRBJ2-1 | TRBV7-9 | TGTGCCAGCAGCTTTTTCAGGGAAAATGAGCAGTTCTTC | CASSFFRENEQFF
NA | NA | TRBJ1-1 | TRBV6-5 | TGTGCCAGCAACGGAGGAGTGAACACTGAAGCTTTCTTT | CASNGGVNTEAFF
TRBD1 | NA | TRBJ1-2 | TRBV5-4 | TGTGCCAGCAGCCACCCTGACAGGGCTGGCTACACCTTC | CASSHPDRAGYTF
NA | many | TRBJ1-6 | TRBV4-1 | TGCGCCAGCAGCCAAGGCTGGGGCGGATCACCCCTCCACTTT | CASSQGWGGSPLHF
TRBD1 | NA | TRBJ2-7 | TRBV9 | TGTGCCAGCAGCGTAGGACTCGGGACAGGTGTATACGAGCAGTACTTC | CASSVGLGTGVYEQYF
NA | few | TRBJ2-7 | TRBV18 | TGTGCCAGCTCACCGTCACAGACCTACTACGAGCAGTACTTC | CASSPSQTYYEQYF